Following are 17 T cell receptor beta chains from one sample sequenced in a study of cytomegalovirus exposure and HLA in healthy donors. PCR involved 60 Vbeta and 13 Jbeta primers. The assay was immunoSEQ multiplex PCR, and TCRdb's table has in-frame clones only and misses some. Among 170,000 or so clones, 70% to 75% were seen once, and the ten largest hold around 3%. Specimen: PBMCs. These receptors were obtained from a male donor in good health and CMV-seronegative.

This clone has more than one count but fewer than ten. The chain employs TRBV11-2 and TRBJ2-1, with 7 bases fitting TRBD2. The CDR3 runs to 17 residues. Looked up from germline, CDR1 is SGHAT and CDR2 is FQNNGV. V trimming: 5 bases; J trimming: 4 bases; junction bases outside the gene matches: 14. The DNA of the CDR3 is TGTGCCAGCAGCCTTGGCGGGGCTAGCGGAGCTTACAATGAGCAGTTCTTC. Protein product: CASSLGGASGAYNEQFF.

This clone was observed once. The chain couples TRBV9 to TRBJ2-1; D not resolved. From germline, CDR1 is SGDLS and CDR2 YYNGEE. The V end was cut by 4 bases, the J end by 9 bases, with 11 bases between. The CDR3 runs to 12 residues. The CDR3 region is CASSTESGEQFF. CDR3 nucleotides: TGTGCCAGCAGCACCGAGTCGGGTGAGCAGTTCTTC.

The genes are TRBV6-1 and TRBJ2-1; TRBD1 matches at 9 bases. The V and J ends lost 6 bases and 8 bases, in that order; junction bases with no gene match: 2. CDR1 is MNHNS, CDR2 SASEGT, per germline. The CDR3 runs to 12 residues. The CDR3 is CASRHRGHEQFF. Here the CDR3 DNA reads TGTGCCAGCAGACACAGGGGGCATGAGCAGTTCTTC.

This clone has more than one count but fewer than ten. J is TRBJ2-4 and V is TRBV6-5; 12 nucleotides align to TRBD1. CDR3 length: 15 residues. Per germline, CDR1 MNHEY and CDR2 SVGAGI. V lost 0 bases and J lost 8; bases outside the gene matches: 2. CDR3 loop: CASSYSGQGADIQYF. The CDR3 nucleotides are TGTGCCAGCAGTTACTCGGGACAGGGGGCGGACATTCAGTACTTC.

The rearrangement links TRBV6-1 to TRBJ2-1, with 9 bases lining up with TRBD2. Germline assignment: CDR1 MNHNS and CDR2 SASEGT. This CDR3 spans 15 amino acids. With 4 bases clipped from V and 5 bases from J, the junction kept 6 bases outside the gene matches. The CDR3 nucleotides read TGTGCCAGCAGTGTCCTAGCGGGGCGTCACAATGAGCAGTTCTTC. The encoded protein is CASSVLAGRHNEQFF.

This rearrangement joins TRBV6-6 to TRBJ1-5; unclear D gene. Germline assignment: CDR1 MNHNY and CDR2 SVGAGI (reference sequence). The CDR3 runs 13 residues. Trimming stripped 0 bases from V and 6 bases from J, with 6 bases between. The CDR3 DNA follows: TGTGCCAGCAGTTACTCCGGGAGTCAGCCCCAGCATTTT. It specifies CASSYSGSQPQHF.

Remarks on this clone: The junction shows a germline mismatch at one end, possibly a read error. The chain joins TRBV5-1 to TRBJ2-1; 10 nucleotides agree with TRBD2. Germline-derived CDR1 and CDR2 are SGHRS and YFSETQ. This CDR3 contains 16 residues. The CDR3: CASSTLAGASDNEQFF. The CDR3 DNA reads as TGCGCCAGCAGCACCCTAGCGGGGGCCTCCGACAATGAGCAGTTCTTC.

The genes are TRBV28 and TRBJ1-2, with a weak D call TRBD1 (5 bases). The CDR3 extends over 14 amino acids. Germline CDR1 and CDR2: MDHEN and SYDVKM. Trimming removed 5 bases at V and 2 bases at J, with 12 bases between. The chain's CDR3 is CASSMDTSNYGYTF. The CDR3 nucleotides are TGTGCCAGCAGTATGGACACGTCAAACTATGGCTACACCTTC.

The chain joins TRBV29-1 to TRBJ2-5; a possible D gene is TRBD1 (6 bases). Germline-derived CDR1 and CDR2 are SQVTM and ANQGSEA. The V and J ends lost 5 bases and 1 base respectively, with 17 bases between them. This CDR3 has 15 amino acids. As DNA, the CDR3 is TGCAGCGTTAAAACCTTTGACAGGATCCAAGAGACCCAGTACTTC. Translation: CSVKTFDRIQETQYF.

The chain is built from TRBV7-3 and TRBJ1-2, with D unresolved. CDR1 is SGHTA and CDR2 is FQGTGA in the germline V gene. The CDR3 runs 15 residues. With 4 bases removed from V and 0 bases from J, the gap between germline ends came to 12 bases. The CDR3 bases are TGTGCCAGCAGCTCGTACATACCCGCTAACTATGGCTACACCTTC. It yields the protein CASSSYIPANYGYTF.

The rearrangement links TRBV29-1 to TRBJ2-1, with 11 bases matching TRBD2. The CDR3 loop spans 13 amino acids. The germline gives CDR1 SQVTM, CDR2 ANQGSEA. The trim removed 6 bases at V and 5 bases at J, leaving 3 bases unmatched. CDR3 nucleotides: TGCAGCGTCGGGACTAGCGGCCACAATGAGCAGTTCTTC. Protein sequence: CSVGTSGHNEQFF.

This sequence joins TRBV11-1 and TRBJ2-2; 11 bases are a match to TRBD2. Germline lookup yields CDR1 SGHAT and CDR2 FQDESV (reference sequence). The CDR3 has 18 amino acids. The trim removed 2 bases at V and 5 bases at J, leaving 10 bases unmatched. The CDR3 is CASSLSAGLAGSTGELFF. CDR3 sequence (DNA): TGTGCCAGCAGCTTATCGGCTGGACTAGCGGGTTCAACCGGGGAGCTGTTTTTT.

The CDR3: CASSLASGYEQYF. CDR3 nucleotides: TGTGCCAGCAGTCTAGCCTCGGGCTACGAGCAGTACTTC. This chain links TRBV27 with TRBJ2-7; possibly TRBD2 for D (5 bases). V shed 5 bases and J shed 3 bases, with 11 bases lying between them. The CDR3 length is 13 residues. The V gene's germline CDR1 is MNHEY and CDR2 SMNVEV (reference sequence).

The CDR3 DNA reads TGTGCCAGCAGTTACGCAGAGGCTGAAGCTTTCTTT. It translates to CASSYAEAEAFF. The chain is built from TRBV6-6 and TRBJ1-1; no reliable D call. V was pared by 2 bases and J by 6 bases, with 7 bases between. The CDR3 is made up of 12 amino acids. The germline CDR1 and CDR2 sequences are MNHNY and SVGAGI (reference sequence).

The chain couples TRBV20-1 to TRBJ1-1; no reliable D call. CDR3 length equals 11 residues. CDR1 is DFQATT, CDR2 SNEGSKA, per germline (reference sequence). Trimming left V 8 bases short and J 1 base short, with 8 bases between. In nucleotides, the CDR3 is TGCAGTTCATCCGGGAACACTGAAGCTTTCTTT. It encodes CSSSGNTEAFF.

This clone was counted between two and nine times. The DNA for the CDR3 is TGTGCCAGCAGTTACGGGAGGGCCCTCTACAATGAGCAGTTCTTC. Translated: CASSYGRALYNEQFF. The chain links TRBV6-5 to TRBJ2-1; 7 nucleotides match TRBD2. J was trimmed by 3 bases and V by 2 bases; bases with no gene match: 4. Germline loops: CDR1 MNHEY, CDR2 SVGAGI. The CDR3 runs 15 residues.

The V call is TRBV4-1, the J call TRBJ2-7, with 9 bases matching TRBD2. The CDR3 sequence is 16 residues long. V dropped 4 bases and J dropped 1; count of bases not matched to a gene: 8. CDR1 is MGHRA, CDR2 YSYEKL, per germline. CDR3 nucleotide sequence: TGCGCCAGCAGCCTCGCAACTAGCGGGTCTTCCTACGAGCAGTACTTC. Encoded protein: CASSLATSGSSYEQYF.